Below are 6 T cell receptor beta chains sequenced from a single sample in a study of patients and donors after allogeneic stem cell transplantation. TCRdb called the RT-PCR reads again in MiXCR, with one record for every CDR3 protein. Among fewer than 12,000 distinct CDR3 sequences listed, around 20% were seen once. The material sequenced was blood, either unsorted or a sorted T cell fraction (not recorded which). These receptors came from a human donor who was either an allogeneic HSCT recipient or a stem cell or donor lymphocyte infusion donor (not recorded which). It is not recorded whose cells these are; they may come from a transplant donor.

This clonotype was seen a handful of times. This chain joins TRBV7-9 and TRBJ1-4; D may be TRBD1 (5 bases). This CDR3 has 14 residues. Germline loops: CDR1 SEHNR, CDR2 FQNEAQ (reference sequence). Trimming left V 4 bases short and J 8 bases short, with 14 bases between. CDR3: CASSSRGQEEKLFF. CDR3 DNA: TGTGCCAGCAGCTCGAGGGGCCAGGAGGAAAAACTGTTTTTT.

There are many counts of this clonotype. The chain has TRBV5-1 and TRBJ2-5; possible D gene TRBD2, 5 bases. Germline values: CDR1 SGHRS, CDR2 YFSETQ. The CDR3 totals 19 residues. V shed 0 bases and J shed 2 bases, with 23 bases lying between them. In DNA, the CDR3 is TGCGCCAGCAGCTTGGGAAGAGGGAGCGCTAGCATCCCACAAGAGACCCAGTACTTC. Protein sequence: CASSLGRGSASIPQETQYF.

The rearrangement links TRBV14 to TRBJ1-4; D not resolved. The CDR3 is 15 residues long. V was clipped by 6 bases and J by 8 bases, with 19 bases between them. Germline values: CDR1 SGHDN, CDR2 FVKESK. The DNA of the CDR3 is TGTGCCAGCAGTGATCAACCGAGGGTACCCGAAAAACTGTTTTTT. It translates to CASSDQPRVPEKLFF.

This chain connects TRBV20-1 to TRBJ2-1; 9 bases are a match to TRBD1. From germline, CDR1 is DFQATT and CDR2 SNEGSKA (reference sequence). The V and J ends lost 5 bases and 12 bases, in that order; junction bases with no gene match: 17. The CDR3 sequence is 15 residues long. The CDR3 reads CSAGAQGAYLEGQFF. DNA for the CDR3: TGCAGTGCTGGGGCACAGGGGGCGTACCTTGAGGGGCAGTTCTTC.

This clonotype was counted many times. The rearrangement joins TRBV5-5 to TRBJ2-7; TRBD1 aligns across 7 bases. The germline CDR1 and CDR2 sequences are SGHKS and YYEKEE (reference sequence). J lost 0 bases, V lost 1 base, and 4 bases had no gene match. This CDR3 contains 15 residues. DNA for the CDR3: TGTGCCAGCAGCTTGACTGGACAGGCCTCCTACGAGCAGTACTTC. Encoded protein: CASSLTGQASYEQYF.

In this sample, this clonotype turned up many times. This chain joins TRBV10-1 and TRBJ1-2; tentatively, D is TRBD1 (6 bases). The CDR3 spans 13 residues. The germline V gene encodes CDR1 WNHNN and CDR2 SYGVQD (reference sequence). With 3 bases removed from V and 3 bases from J, the gap between germline ends came to 8 bases. As DNA, the CDR3 is TGCGCCAGCAGTGACTACAGGGACTATGGCTACACCTTC. Amino acid sequence: CASSDYRDYGYTF.